This section outlines one T cell receptor beta chain sequence together with its context. Its antigen is currently unknown. In TCRdb, the RACE reads were re-called with MiXCR into one record per CDR3 protein. This table has roughly 380,000 distinct CDR3 sequences, around 4.8% appearing once. V gave up 0 bases and J gave up 0 bases, with 11 bases separating them. This CDR3 comprises 16 residues. Germline lookup yields CDR1 SGHRS and CDR2 YFSETQ. The sample belongs to a study of human T cells and chemical hapten exposure. Study context: Across samples, TCR yields varied, mostly owing to small differences in pooled library volumes.

Time point of the sample: patch test 1, 2 weeks after DPC sensitization. Treatment: therapeutic diphenylcyclopropenone sensitization with weekly scalp DPC. Every donor had alopecia and was 18 to 70 years old; all were suitable for DPC. General study points: Expanded TCRs showed more large CDR3 clusters than pre-sensitization or healthy control sets. Since the donors had alopecia, their immune response may not be the same as that of healthy people.

This receptor was identified in a woman aged 45 to 65 with alopecia areata. Some clones in this sample may be carry-over from other donors' samples. The chain combines TRBV5-1 with TRBJ2-3, with D tentatively TRBD2 (6 bases). Sequencing used whole blood, obtained in connection with sensitization to the hapten diphenylcyclopropenone (DPC). CDR3 DNA sequence: TGCGCCAGCAGCTTGGGGGAGGACTCTAGCACAGATACGCAGTATTTT. It is translated as CASSLGEDSSTDTQYF.